This TCR beta chain was captured by sequencing in a study of T-cell reconstitution after alpha-beta-depleted transplantation in children. There are 13 residues in the CDR3. The germline CDR1 and CDR2 sequences are DFQATT and SNEGSKA (reference sequence). V lost 5 bases to trimming and J lost 1 base; unmatched junction nucleotides: 5. Preparation of the TCRbeta library was carried out with unique molecular identifiers. TCRdb reanalysed the PCR reads using MiXCR and keeps one entry per CDR3 protein. There are roughly 300,000 distinct CDR3 sequences in the sample; approximately 9.8% occur only once, and around a tenth lies in the top ten.

The sequence was collected from a human donor who donated a stem cell graft to a child with SCID. The V and J genes are TRBV20-1 and TRBJ2-7; TRBD1 aligns across 7 bases. The source material was PBMCs from the stem cell graft donor, sampled from the stem cell graft. The CDR3 loop is CSAQGQESYEQYF. The CDR3 DNA reads TGCAGTGCTCAAGGACAGGAGTCCTACGAGCAGTACTTC.